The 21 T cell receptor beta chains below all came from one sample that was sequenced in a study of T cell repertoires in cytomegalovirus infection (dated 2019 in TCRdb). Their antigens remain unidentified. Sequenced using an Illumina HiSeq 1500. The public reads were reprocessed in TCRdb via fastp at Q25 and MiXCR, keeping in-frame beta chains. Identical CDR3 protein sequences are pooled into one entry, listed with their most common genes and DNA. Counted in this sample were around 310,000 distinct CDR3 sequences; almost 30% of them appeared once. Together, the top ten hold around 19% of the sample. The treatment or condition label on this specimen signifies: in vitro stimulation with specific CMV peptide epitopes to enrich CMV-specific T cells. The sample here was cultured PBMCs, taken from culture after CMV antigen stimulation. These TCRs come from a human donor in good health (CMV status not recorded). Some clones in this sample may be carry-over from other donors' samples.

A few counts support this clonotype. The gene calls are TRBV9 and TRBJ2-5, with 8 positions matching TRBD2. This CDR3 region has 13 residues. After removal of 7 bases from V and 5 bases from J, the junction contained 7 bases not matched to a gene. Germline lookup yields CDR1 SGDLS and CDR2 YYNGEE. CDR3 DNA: TGTGCCAGCCAACCCAGCGGGGGCGAGACCCAGTACTTC. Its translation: CASQPSGGETQYF. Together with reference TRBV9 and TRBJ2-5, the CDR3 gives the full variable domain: DSGVTQTPKHLITATGQRVTLRCSPRSGDLSVYWYQQSLDQGLQFLIQYYNGEERAKGNILERFSAQQFPDLHSELNLSSLELGDSALYFCASQPSGGETQYFGPGTRLLVL.

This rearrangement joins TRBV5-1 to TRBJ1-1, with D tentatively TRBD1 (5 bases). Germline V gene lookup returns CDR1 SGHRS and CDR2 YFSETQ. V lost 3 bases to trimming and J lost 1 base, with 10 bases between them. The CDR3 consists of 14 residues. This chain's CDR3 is CASSSRVKNTEAFF. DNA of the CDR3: TGCGCCAGCAGCTCCAGGGTTAAGAACACTGAAGCTTTCTTT.

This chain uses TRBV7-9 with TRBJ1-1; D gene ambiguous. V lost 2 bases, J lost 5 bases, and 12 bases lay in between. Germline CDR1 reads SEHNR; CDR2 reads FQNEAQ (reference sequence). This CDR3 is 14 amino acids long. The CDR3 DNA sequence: TGTGCCAGCAGCTTAATAGGTGGATGGACTGAAGCTTTCTTT. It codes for CASSLIGGWTEAFF.

CDR3 sequence reads: CASRGVRYEQYF. The CDR3 DNA reads as TGTGCCAGCAGGGGGGTCCGATACGAGCAGTACTTC. The chain recombines TRBV6-1 with TRBJ2-7; D tentatively fits TRBD1 or TRBD2 (5 bases each). The CDR3 loop spans 12 amino acids. Trimming left V 6 bases short and J 4 bases short, with 10 bases between. Looked up from germline, CDR1 is MNHNS and CDR2 is SASEGT.

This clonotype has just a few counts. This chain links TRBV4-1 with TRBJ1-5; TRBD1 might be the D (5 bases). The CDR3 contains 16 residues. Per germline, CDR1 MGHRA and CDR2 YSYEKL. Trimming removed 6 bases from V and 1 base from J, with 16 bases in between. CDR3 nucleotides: TGCGCCAGCAGGGACACTGCGATTTCGAGCAATCAGCCCCAGCATTTT. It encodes CASRDTAISSNQPQHF.

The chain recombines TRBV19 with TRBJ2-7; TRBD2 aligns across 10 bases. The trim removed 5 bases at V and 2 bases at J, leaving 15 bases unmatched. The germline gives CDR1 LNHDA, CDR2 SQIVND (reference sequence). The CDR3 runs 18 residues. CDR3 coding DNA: TGTGCCAGTAGTCCCGGCCAATTCCCTAGCGGGAGTACCTACGAGCAGTACTTC. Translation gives CASSPGQFPSGSTYEQYF. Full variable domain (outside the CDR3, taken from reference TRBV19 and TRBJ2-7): DGGITQSPKYLFRKEGQNVTLSCEQNLNHDAMYWYRQDPGQGLRLIYYSQIVNDFQKGDIAEGYSVSREKKESFPLTVTSAQKNPTAFYLCASSPGQFPSGSTYEQYFGPGTRLTVT.

The CDR3, as DNA: TGTGCCAGCAGCTCGGGCCTCGGCGAGCAGTACTTC. This sequence encodes CASSSGLGEQYF. The chain recombines TRBV7-9 with TRBJ2-7; D gene uncertain. V was pared by 4 bases and J by 6 bases, with 10 bases between. The CDR3 is 12 residues long. Germline assignment: CDR1 SEHNR and CDR2 FQNEAQ (reference sequence).

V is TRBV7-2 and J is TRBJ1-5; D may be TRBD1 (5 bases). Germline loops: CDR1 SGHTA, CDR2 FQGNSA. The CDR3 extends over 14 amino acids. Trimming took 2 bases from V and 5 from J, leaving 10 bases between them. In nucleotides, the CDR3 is TGTGCCAGCAGCTTAAGTGGCAGGGATCAGCCCCAGCATTTT. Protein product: CASSLSGRDQPQHF.

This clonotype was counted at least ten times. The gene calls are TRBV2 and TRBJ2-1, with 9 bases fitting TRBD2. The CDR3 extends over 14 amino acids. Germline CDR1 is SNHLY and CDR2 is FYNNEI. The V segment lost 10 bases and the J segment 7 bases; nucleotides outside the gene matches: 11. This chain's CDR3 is CATLRAGGQNEQFF. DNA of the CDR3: TGTGCCACCCTACGGGCGGGGGGGCAAAATGAGCAGTTCTTC. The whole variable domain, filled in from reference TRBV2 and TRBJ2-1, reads EPEVTQTPSHQVTQMGQEVILRCVPISNHLYFYWYRQILGQKVEFLVSFYNNEISEKSEIFDDQFSVERPDGSNFTLKIRSTKLEDSAMYFCATLRAGGQNEQFFGPGTRLTVL.

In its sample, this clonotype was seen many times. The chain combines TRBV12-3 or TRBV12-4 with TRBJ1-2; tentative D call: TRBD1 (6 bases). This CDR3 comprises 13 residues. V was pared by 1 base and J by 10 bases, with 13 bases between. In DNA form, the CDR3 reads TGTGCCAGCAGTTTAGAACAGGGAGTTAACTACACCTTC. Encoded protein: CASSLEQGVNYTF.

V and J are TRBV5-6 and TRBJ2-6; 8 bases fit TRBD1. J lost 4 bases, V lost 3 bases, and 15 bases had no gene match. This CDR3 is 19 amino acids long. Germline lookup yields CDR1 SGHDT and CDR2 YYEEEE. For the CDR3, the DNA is TGTGCCAGCAGCTGGGGCCCCACAGGGGGTATGTCCGGGGCCAACGTCCTGACTTTC. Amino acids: CASSWGPTGGMSGANVLTF.

The CDR3 nucleotides are TGTGCCAGCAGTTATGGGGATAGGAACACTGAAGCTTTCTTT. Encoded protein: CASSYGDRNTEAFF. V gene TRBV6-2 or TRBV6-3 combines with J gene TRBJ1-1; D uncertain. The CDR3 is made up of 14 amino acids. V lost 3 bases and J 1 base, leaving 9 bases between the germline ends. The germline gives CDR1 MNHEY, CDR2 SVGEGT.

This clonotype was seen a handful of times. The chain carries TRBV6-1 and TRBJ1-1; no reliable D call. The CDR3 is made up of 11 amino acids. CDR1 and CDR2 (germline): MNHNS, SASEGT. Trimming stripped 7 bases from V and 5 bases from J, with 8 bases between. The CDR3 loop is CASTTGTEAFF. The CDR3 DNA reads TGTGCCAGCACTACGGGAACTGAAGCTTTCTTT.

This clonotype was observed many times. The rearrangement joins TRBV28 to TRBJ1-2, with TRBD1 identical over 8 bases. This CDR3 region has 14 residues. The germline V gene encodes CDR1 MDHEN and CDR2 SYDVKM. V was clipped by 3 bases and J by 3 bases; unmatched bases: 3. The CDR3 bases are TGTGCCAGCAGTTTGGCGGGACAGGACTATGGCTACACCTTC. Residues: CASSLAGQDYGYTF.

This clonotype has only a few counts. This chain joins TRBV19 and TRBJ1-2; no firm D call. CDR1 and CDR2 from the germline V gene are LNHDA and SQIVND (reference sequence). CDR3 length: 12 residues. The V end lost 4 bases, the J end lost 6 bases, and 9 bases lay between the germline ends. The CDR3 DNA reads TGTGCCAGTAGTACGGCGGGCGATGGCTACACCTTC. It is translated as CASSTAGDGYTF.

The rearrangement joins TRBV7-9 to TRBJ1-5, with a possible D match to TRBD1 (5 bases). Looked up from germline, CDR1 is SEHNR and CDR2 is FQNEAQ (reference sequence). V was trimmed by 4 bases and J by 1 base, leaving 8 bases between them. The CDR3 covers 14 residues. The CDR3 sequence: CASSYGDSNQPQHF. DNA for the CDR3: TGTGCCAGCAGCTACGGGGACAGCAATCAGCCCCAGCATTTT.

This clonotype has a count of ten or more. As DNA, the CDR3 is TGTGCCAGCAGCTTAGTGTCAGCTTCACCCCTCCACTTT. It specifies CASSLVSASPLHF. The gene calls are TRBV7-2 and TRBJ1-6; D call uncertain. The CDR3 has 13 amino acids. The V end lost 1 base, the J end lost 9 bases, and 7 bases lay between the germline ends. The germline gives CDR1 SGHTA, CDR2 FQGNSA. Supplemented by reference TRBV7-2 and TRBJ1-6, the full variable domain reads GAGVSQSPSNKVTEKGKDVELRCDPISGHTALYWYRQSLGQGLEFLIYFQGNSAPDKSGLPSDRFSAERTGGSVSTLTIQRTQQEDSAVYLCASSLVSASPLHFGNGTRLTVT.

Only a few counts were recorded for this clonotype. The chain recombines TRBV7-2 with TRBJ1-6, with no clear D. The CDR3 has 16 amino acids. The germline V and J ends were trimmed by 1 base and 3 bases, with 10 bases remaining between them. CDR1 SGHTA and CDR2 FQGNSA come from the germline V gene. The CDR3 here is CASSLVGQVYNSPLHF. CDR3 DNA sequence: TGTGCCAGCAGCTTAGTTGGGCAGGTCTATAATTCACCCCTCCACTTT.

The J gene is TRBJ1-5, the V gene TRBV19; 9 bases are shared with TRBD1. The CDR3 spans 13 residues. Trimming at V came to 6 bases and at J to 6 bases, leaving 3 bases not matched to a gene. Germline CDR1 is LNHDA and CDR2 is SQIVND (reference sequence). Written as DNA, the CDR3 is TGTGCCAGTAGGGGACAGGGCAGTCAGCCCCAGCATTTT. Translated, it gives CASRGQGSQPQHF.

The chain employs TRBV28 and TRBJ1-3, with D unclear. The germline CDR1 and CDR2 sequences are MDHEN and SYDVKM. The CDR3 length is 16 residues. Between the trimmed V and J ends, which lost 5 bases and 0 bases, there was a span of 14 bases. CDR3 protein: CASSQYRKFSGNTIYF. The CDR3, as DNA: TGTGCCAGCAGTCAGTACCGTAAATTCTCTGGAAACACCATATATTTT.

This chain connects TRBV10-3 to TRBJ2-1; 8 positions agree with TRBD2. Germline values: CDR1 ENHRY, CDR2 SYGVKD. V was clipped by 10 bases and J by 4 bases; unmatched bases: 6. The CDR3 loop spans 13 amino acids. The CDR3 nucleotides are TGTGCCAGCCGGGAGGGCGGGTACAATGAGCAGTTCTTC. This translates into CASREGGYNEQFF.